Shown below are 15 T cell receptor beta chains from a single sample sequenced in a study of CD8 T cells in ankylosing spondylitis (dated by TCRdb to about 2017). What the work shows at the level of the full study, not this receptor alone: A TCR beta motif made up of several highly homologous amino acid variants appeared to be characteristic of blood from ankylosing spondylitis patients.

To prepare the library, 5' RACE was applied. Instrument on record: Illumina HiSeq 2500. TCRdb reran the public reads through fastp at Q25 and MiXCR, keeping productive beta chains. All rows with the same CDR3 protein become a single entry with the most common DNA and genes. The sample records fewer than 550,000 distinct CDR3 sequences, 5.3% of which are singletons. Roughly 3.5% of the sample goes to the ten largest clones. Antigens for these TCRs are unknown. Sequencing was done on a sample of blood, either unsorted or a sorted T cell fraction (not recorded which). These receptors all come from a male donor with ankylosing spondylitis.

The table lists this clonotype with many counts. This rearrangement joins TRBV27 to TRBJ2-3; weak D call: TRBD2 (5 bases). CDR1 is MNHEY and CDR2 is SMNVEV in the germline V gene (reference sequence). This CDR3 region has 13 residues. V lost 5 bases, J lost 7 bases, and 13 bases lay in between. The CDR3 spells CASSGGGINTQYF. The CDR3 bases are TGTGCCAGCAGTGGTGGAGGAATAAATACGCAGTATTTT.

This clonotype was found many times. The chain links TRBV12-3 or TRBV12-4 to TRBJ1-1, with D unresolved. V lost 5 bases, J lost 1 base, and 11 bases lay in between. The CDR3 length is 14 residues. CDR3 amino acids: CASSPWAANTEAFF. Here the CDR3 DNA reads TGTGCCAGCAGTCCCTGGGCCGCGAACACTGAAGCTTTCTTT.

The rearrangement links TRBV11-1 to TRBJ2-1, with unresolved D. CDR1 SGHAT and CDR2 FQDESV come from the germline V gene (reference sequence). The CDR3 contains 14 residues. V was cut by 7 bases and J by 4 bases, with 14 bases left in between. CDR3 nucleotides: TGTGCCAGCACTAAGGAGAAGGTTTACAATGAGCAGTTCTTC. Translated: CASTKEKVYNEQFF.

Many counts were recorded for this clonotype. This CDR3 reads CASTTSRAGTQYF. The CDR3 DNA sequence: TGTGCCAGCACTACCTCTAGGGCCGGGACCCAGTACTTC. The rearrangement uses TRBV12-3 or TRBV12-4 and TRBJ2-5; the D is unclear. The CDR3 extends over 13 amino acids. Trimming took off 7 bases at V and 7 bases at J, with 16 bases between the two ends.

The sample holds many counts of this clonotype. The chain combines TRBV20-1 with TRBJ1-1, with D perhaps TRBD1 (5 bases). The CDR3 covers 13 residues. Germline CDR1 and CDR2: DFQATT and SNEGSKA (reference sequence). V gave up 5 bases and J gave up 2 bases, with 12 bases separating them. CDR3 sequence reads: CSAVGTANTEAFF. The CDR3 nucleotides are TGCAGTGCTGTCGGGACGGCAAACACTGAAGCTTTCTTT.

Only a few counts were recorded for this clonotype. This sequence joins TRBV4-3 and TRBJ2-6, with 9 bases fitting TRBD1. The V segment lost 3 bases and the J segment 1 base; nucleotides outside the gene matches: 10. The V gene's germline CDR1 is LGHNA and CDR2 YSLEER. CDR3 length: 19 residues. As DNA, the CDR3 is TGCGCCAGCAGCCACCCAACAGGGGGCAACCAGTCTGGGGCCAACGTCCTGACTTTC. It translates to CASSHPTGGNQSGANVLTF.

This clonotype was seen repeatedly, ten times or more. The J gene is TRBJ1-2, the V gene TRBV4-3, with D uncertain. The CDR3 is made up of 15 amino acids. Between the trimmed V and J ends, which lost 5 bases and 7 bases, there was a span of 20 bases. Germline CDR1 LGHNA, CDR2 YSLEER. CDR3 sequence (DNA): TGCGCCAGCAGCTCCCATAAGGGAGAATGGGGTGGCTACACCTTC. It specifies CASSSHKGEWGGYTF.

The chain joins TRBV28 to TRBJ2-5, with a weak D call TRBD1 (5 bases). CDR3 size: 12 residues. The V end lost 4 bases, the J end lost 7 bases, and 10 bases lay between the germline ends. Germline assignment: CDR1 MDHEN and CDR2 SYDVKM. This CDR3 reads CASSYDSATQYF. The CDR3 DNA sequence: TGTGCCAGCAGTTACGACAGTGCGACCCAGTACTTC.

In its sample, this clonotype was seen many times. The chain has TRBV24-1 and TRBJ1-2, with 9 bases matching TRBD1. The CDR3 loop spans 15 amino acids. V trimming: 4 bases; J trimming: 3 bases; junction bases outside the gene matches: 5. Germline-derived CDR1 and CDR2 are KGHDR and SFDVKD. The chain's CDR3 is CATSDPGQGDYGYTF. The CDR3 DNA is TGTGCCACCAGTGACCCGGGACAGGGAGACTATGGCTACACCTTC.

This chain links TRBV11-2 with TRBJ2-3; 16 nucleotides match TRBD2. The CDR3 is 23 residues long. CDR1 is SGHAT and CDR2 is FQNNGV in the germline V gene. Losses at the gene ends were 0 bases for V and 1 base for J; bases not matched to a gene: 16. Here the CDR3 DNA reads TGTGCCAGCAGCTTAGATCTCACGGGACTAGCGGGAGGGCCAAGGTTCCGCACAGATACGCAGTATTTT. This codes for CASSLDLTGLAGGPRFRTDTQYF.

This clonotype occurred a few times. V usage is TRBV5-1 and J usage is TRBJ2-1, with TRBD2 as a possible D gene (6 bases). The germline V gene encodes CDR1 SGHRS and CDR2 YFSETQ. This CDR3 is built from 14 residues. Deletions cut 0 bases from V and 8 bases from J, with 12 bases between. CDR3 amino acids: CASSLDVREDEQFF. The CDR3 coding sequence is TGCGCCAGCAGCTTGGATGTCAGGGAGGATGAGCAGTTCTTC.

A few counts support this clonotype. The CDR3 nucleotides are TGCAGCGTTTCCAGACAGGGCTTCACTGAAGCTTTCTTT. It translates to CSVSRQGFTEAFF. The chain carries TRBV29-1 and TRBJ1-1; 7 bases line up with TRBD1. The length of the CDR3 is 13 residues. The germline CDR1 and CDR2 sequences are SQVTM and ANQGSEA. The V gene end was trimmed by 5 bases and the J gene end by 4 bases; junction bases not matched to a gene: 7. Full variable domain (missing parts from reference TRBV29-1 and TRBJ1-1): SAVISQKPSRDICQRGTSLTIQCQVDSQVTMMFWYRQQPGQSLTLIATANQGSEATYESGFVIDKFPISRPNLTFSTLTVSNMSPEDSSIYLCSVSRQGFTEAFFGQGTRLTVV.

This clonotype has at least ten counts. The chain employs TRBV10-3 and TRBJ1-6; no clear D gene. V gave up 6 bases and J gave up 0 bases, with 3 bases separating them. From germline, CDR1 is ENHRY and CDR2 SYGVKD. There are 13 residues in the CDR3. The CDR3 region is CAIRSSYNSPLHF. CDR3 in DNA: TGTGCCATCAGGAGCTCCTATAATTCACCCCTCCACTTT.

This clonotype was counted ten times or more. J is TRBJ1-5 and V is TRBV10-3; no definite D call. Deletions cut 6 bases from V and 8 bases from J, with 11 bases between. Germline values: CDR1 ENHRY, CDR2 SYGVKD. This CDR3 is built from 12 residues. The CDR3 DNA reads as TGTGCCATCAGGGGAGACTCGGAGCCCCAGCATTTT. It codes for CAIRGDSEPQHF.

This clonotype was found many times. The chain recombines TRBV27 with TRBJ2-1; D remains unclear. The germline V gene encodes CDR1 MNHEY and CDR2 SMNVEV (reference sequence). The germline V and J ends were trimmed by 6 bases and 2 bases, with 11 bases remaining between them. The CDR3 length is 14 residues. CDR3 sequence (DNA): TGTGCCAGCAGCCTACGGATACCCTACAATGAGCAGTTCTTC. Its translation: CASSLRIPYNEQFF.